Each of the 20 T cell receptor beta chains below was sequenced from the same sample in a study of T cell responses to AZD1222 COVID-19 vaccine. TCRdb keeps only in-frame clones here, not all; method: immunoSEQ multiplex PCR. The data contain fewer than 120,000 clones, just under 95% of them singletons. This material consisted of peripheral blood, taken on day 0 of AZD1222 vaccination. The origin of the receptors is an adult in good health.

The chain combines TRBV12-3 or TRBV12-4 with TRBJ2-7; D is undetermined. This CDR3 has 12 amino acids. The V and J ends lost 1 base and 9 bases respectively, with 10 bases between them. The CDR3 here is CASSLDLPRQYF. CDR3 in DNA: TGTGCCAGCAGTTTAGACCTCCCGCGGCAGTACTTC.

The chain combines TRBV5-6 with TRBJ2-7; D may match TRBD1 or TRBD2 (5 bases each). This CDR3 is 13 amino acids long. Germline lookup yields CDR1 SGHDT and CDR2 YYEEEE. Trimming took off 1 base at V and 3 bases at J, with 8 bases between the two ends. DNA for the CDR3: TGTGCCAGCAGCTTGTTGGGGGTCTACGAGCAGTACTTC. Residues: CASSLLGVYEQYF.

V and J are TRBV4-2 and TRBJ2-1, with a weak D call TRBD2 (6 bases). The CDR3 runs to 17 residues. The germline V gene has CDR1 LGHNA and CDR2 YNFKEQ. The V end lost 4 bases, the J end lost 4 bases, and 20 bases lay between the germline ends. The CDR3: CASSRQTTAGIYNEQFF. The CDR3, as DNA: TGTGCCAGCAGCCGACAGACTACGGCGGGGATATACAATGAGCAGTTCTTC.

This clone was seen a few times. V gene TRBV7-9 combines with J gene TRBJ2-7; D not certain. The CDR3 covers 13 residues. The V and J ends lost 1 base and 3 bases respectively, with 7 bases between them. In germline, CDR1 is SEHNR, CDR2 FQNEAQ (reference sequence). In DNA, the CDR3 is TGTGCCAGCAGCTTAGATCCCAGCTACGAGCAGTACTTC. It specifies CASSLDPSYEQYF.

V gene TRBV6-5 combines with J gene TRBJ1-3, with D hard to call. Germline values: CDR1 MNHEY, CDR2 SVGAGI. Between the trimmed V and J ends, which lost 5 bases and 3 bases, there was a span of 11 bases. The CDR3 is 14 residues long. The CDR3 loop is CASSPTEVGNTIYF. In nucleotides, the CDR3 is TGTGCCAGCAGTCCCACAGAGGTTGGAAACACCATATATTTT.

The chain recombines TRBV7-2 with TRBJ1-5; D not resolved. Germline V lookup: CDR1 SGHTA, CDR2 FQGNSA. V was cut by 1 base and J by 1 base, with 8 bases left in between. There are 15 residues in the CDR3. CDR3 sequence reads: CASSLGIGSNQPQHF. In DNA form, the CDR3 reads TGTGCCAGCAGCTTAGGTATAGGGAGCAATCAGCCCCAGCATTTT.

The chain is built from TRBV7-9 and TRBJ1-3; 7 bases line up with TRBD1. CDR1 is SEHNR, CDR2 FQNEAQ, per germline (reference sequence). The V gene end was trimmed by 7 bases and the J gene end by 0 bases; junction bases not matched to a gene: 12. This CDR3 has 17 amino acids. The CDR3 region is CASTRGGPGFSGNTIYF. In nucleotides, the CDR3 is TGTGCCAGCACCAGGGGGGGTCCGGGATTCTCTGGAAACACCATATATTTT.

This chain connects TRBV7-6 to TRBJ1-2; D remains ambiguous. The germline V and J ends were trimmed by 5 bases and 4 bases, with 14 bases remaining between them. Germline V gene sequence: CDR1 SGHVS, CDR2 FNYEAQ. The CDR3 runs 14 residues. The CDR3 loop is CASSPNPDTYGYTF. CDR3 DNA sequence: TGTGCCAGCAGCCCAAACCCAGACACCTATGGCTACACCTTC. The variable domain in full, completed from reference TRBV7-6 and TRBJ1-2, reads GAGVSQSPRYKVTKRGQDVALRCDPISGHVSLYWYRQALGQGPEFLTYFNYEAQQDKSGLPNDRFSAERPEGSISTLTIQRTEQRDSAMYRCASSPNPDTYGYTFGSGTRLTVV.

The V call is TRBV11-3, the J call TRBJ1-2; no definite D call. The CDR3 loop spans 11 amino acids. V was shortened by 0 bases and J by 9 bases, with 5 bases between the two germline ends. The germline gives CDR1 SGHNT, CDR2 YENEEA. The CDR3 sequence is CASSLDGRYTF. The CDR3 DNA reads TGTGCCAGCAGCTTAGACGGACGCTACACCTTC.

The chain uses TRBV6-5 and TRBJ2-3; TRBD2 is a possible D gene (6 bases). Germline assignment: CDR1 MNHEY and CDR2 SVGAGI. V lost 2 bases and J lost 0, with 9 bases in between. The CDR3 length is 15 residues. The CDR3 region is CASSYAGPSTDTQYF. CDR3 bases: TGTGCCAGCAGTTACGCGGGACCGAGCACAGATACGCAGTATTTT.

The CDR3 reads CASSSPGQSREKLFF. The CDR3 coding sequence is TGTGCCAGCAGTTCACCGGGACAGTCGAGGGAAAAACTGTTTTTT. J is TRBJ1-4 and V is TRBV6-1; 7 bases agree with TRBD1. Germline assignment: CDR1 MNHNS and CDR2 SASEGT. Trimming cost V 5 bases and J 8 bases; bases outside gene matches: 11. The CDR3 contains 15 residues.

The rearrangement joins TRBV19 to TRBJ1-1; no clear D gene. Germline CDR1 is LNHDA and CDR2 is SQIVND (reference sequence). There are 14 residues in the CDR3. V lost 1 base, J lost 5 bases, and 11 bases lay in between. CDR3 region: CASSIVSGGTEAFF. The DNA for the CDR3 is TGTGCCAGTAGTATAGTAAGCGGCGGGACTGAAGCTTTCTTT.

The rearrangement links TRBV6-4 to TRBJ2-1, with 7 bases fitting TRBD2. Germline CDR1 MRHNA, CDR2 SNTAGT. V shed 3 bases and J 2 bases; nucleotides not matched to a gene: 7. There are 16 residues in the CDR3. CDR3 DNA: TGTGCCAGCAGTGATTCCAGCGGGGCCCCCTACAATGAGCAGTTCTTC. Residues: CASSDSSGAPYNEQFF.

The gene calls are TRBV30 and TRBJ2-5; TRBD1 is a possible D gene (5 bases). CDR3 size: 12 residues. Germline CDR1 and CDR2: GTSNPN and SVGIG (reference sequence). V lost 4 bases, J lost 3 bases, and 9 bases lay in between. The CDR3 coding sequence is TGTGCCTGGACTCAGGGTGAAGAGACCCAGTACTTC. Protein: CAWTQGEETQYF.

The rearrangement links TRBV5-4 to TRBJ1-1; 8 nucleotides line up with TRBD1. The ends lost 4 bases at V and 0 bases at J; junction bases unmatched: 5. The CDR3 spans 15 residues. Germline V gene lookup returns CDR1 SGHNT and CDR2 YYREEE (reference sequence). The CDR3 coding sequence is TGTGCCAGCAGCACCGCGACAGGGGTGAACACTGAAGCTTTCTTT. This gives the protein CASSTATGVNTEAFF. Filled out from reference TRBV5-4 and TRBJ1-1, the complete variable domain reads ETGVTQSPTHLIKTRGQQVTLRCSSQSGHNTVSWYQQALGQGPQFIFQYYREEENGRGNFPPRFSGLQFPNYSSELNVNALELDDSALYLCASSTATGVNTEAFFGQGTRLTVV.

V is TRBV10-3 and J is TRBJ2-1, with 7 bases aligning to TRBD1. CDR1 and CDR2 from the germline V gene are ENHRY and SYGVKD. With V trimmed by 10 bases and J by 0 bases, 9 bases remained unmatched. The CDR3 sequence is 15 residues long. CDR3 sequence: CATQAGDSSYNEQFF. The CDR3 bases are TGTGCCACTCAAGCAGGGGACAGCTCCTACAATGAGCAGTTCTTC.

J is TRBJ1-1 and V is TRBV15; 8 bases align to TRBD1. The CDR3 length is 14 residues. In germline, CDR1 is LNHNV, CDR2 YYDKDF (reference sequence). J gave up 7 bases and V 2 bases, and 6 bases lay outside the gene matches. The CDR3 region has the DNA TGTGCCACCAGCAGAAACAGGGGGAGGGGTGAAGCTTTCTTT. As protein: CATSRNRGRGEAFF.

This chain uses TRBV24-1 with TRBJ1-2; TRBD1 agrees at 7 bases. The CDR3 sequence is 14 residues long. CDR1 is KGHDR, CDR2 SFDVKD, per germline. The V segment lost 4 bases and the J segment 8 bases; nucleotides outside the gene matches: 9. The CDR3 bases are TGTGCCACCAGTGACTGGATCACAGGGGTGGGCTACACCTTC. Protein product: CATSDWITGVGYTF.

The CDR3 region is CSGREGRRASEAFF. The CDR3 coding sequence is TGCAGCGGCAGAGAAGGACGGCGGGCCTCTGAAGCTTTCTTT. The chain uses TRBV29-1 and TRBJ1-1; D is unresolved. In germline, CDR1 is SQVTM, CDR2 ANQGSEA. The CDR3 covers 14 residues. Trimming removed 7 bases at V and 6 bases at J, with 21 bases between.

The chain links TRBV24-1 to TRBJ2-3; possibly TRBD2 for D (5 bases). The germline CDR1 and CDR2 sequences are KGHDR and SFDVKD. CDR3 length equals 15 residues. V lost 0 bases and J 6 bases, leaving 12 bases between the germline ends. In DNA, the CDR3 is TGTGCCACCAGTGATTTGCGGGAACCTGAGGATACGCAGTATTTT. Its protein product is CATSDLREPEDTQYF.